Below, one TCR beta chain is given with its context. These data originate in a study of blood T cell repertoires in COVID-19. Repertoires were generated with immunoSEQ multiplex PCR, while TCRdb's copy carries only in-frame clones and drops some. The repertoire consists of over 300,000 clones, with around 90% occurring once and the leading ten covering around 6%. This clonotype was sampled from a man younger than 35 who had recovered from COVID-19. Sequences were obtained from peripheral blood.

CDR3 sequence: CASSQTSDSYEQYF. The DNA of the CDR3 is TGTGCCAGCAGCCAAACTAGCGACTCCTACGAGCAGTACTTC. The V gene is TRBV3-1 (or the pseudogene TRBV3-2), the J gene TRBJ2-7; 7 bases line up with TRBD2. This CDR3 has 14 residues. The germline V gene encodes CDR1 LGHDT and CDR2 YNNKEL (reference sequence). J lost 0 bases, V lost 2 bases, and 1 base had no gene match.